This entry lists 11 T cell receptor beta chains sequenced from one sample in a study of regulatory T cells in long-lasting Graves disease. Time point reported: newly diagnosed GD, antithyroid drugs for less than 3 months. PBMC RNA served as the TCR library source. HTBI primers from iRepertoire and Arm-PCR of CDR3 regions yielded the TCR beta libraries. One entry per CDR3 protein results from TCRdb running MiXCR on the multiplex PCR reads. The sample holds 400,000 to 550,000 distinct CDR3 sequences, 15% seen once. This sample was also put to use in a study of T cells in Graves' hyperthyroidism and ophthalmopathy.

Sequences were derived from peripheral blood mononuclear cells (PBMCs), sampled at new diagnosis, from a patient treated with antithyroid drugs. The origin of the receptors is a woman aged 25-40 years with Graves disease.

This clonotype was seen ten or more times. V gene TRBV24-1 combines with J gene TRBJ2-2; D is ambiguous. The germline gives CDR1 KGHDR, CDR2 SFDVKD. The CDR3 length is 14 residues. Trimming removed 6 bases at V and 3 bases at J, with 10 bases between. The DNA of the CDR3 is TGTGCCACCAGTCCATCATCGGACACCGGGGAGCTGTTTTTT. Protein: CATSPSSDTGELFF.

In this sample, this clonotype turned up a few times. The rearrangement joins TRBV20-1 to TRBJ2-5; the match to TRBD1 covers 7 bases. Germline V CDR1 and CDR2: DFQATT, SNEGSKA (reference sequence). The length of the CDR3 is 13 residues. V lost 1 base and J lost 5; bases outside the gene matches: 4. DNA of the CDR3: TGCAGTGCTAGAGTCAGGGGGTGGGAGACCCAGTACTTC. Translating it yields CSARVRGWETQYF.

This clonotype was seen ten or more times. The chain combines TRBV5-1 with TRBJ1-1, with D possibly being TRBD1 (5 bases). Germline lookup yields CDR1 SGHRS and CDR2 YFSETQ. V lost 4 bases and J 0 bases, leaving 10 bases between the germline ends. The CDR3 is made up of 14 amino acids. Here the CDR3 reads CASSPLTVNTEAFF. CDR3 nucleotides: TGCGCCAGCAGCCCCTTGACAGTGAACACTGAAGCTTTCTTT.

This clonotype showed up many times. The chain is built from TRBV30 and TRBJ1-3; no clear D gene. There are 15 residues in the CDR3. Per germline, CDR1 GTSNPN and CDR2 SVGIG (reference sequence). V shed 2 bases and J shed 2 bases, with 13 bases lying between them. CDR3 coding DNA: TGTGCCTGGAGTCGGAACCCTGTTCCTGGAAACACCATATATTTT. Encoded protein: CAWSRNPVPGNTIYF. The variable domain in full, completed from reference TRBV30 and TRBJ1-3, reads SQTIHQWPATLVQPVGSPLSLECTVEGTSNPNLYWYRQAAGRGLQLLFYSVGIGQISSEVPQNLSASRPQDRQFILSSKKLLLSDSGFYLCAWSRNPVPGNTIYFGEGSWLTVV.

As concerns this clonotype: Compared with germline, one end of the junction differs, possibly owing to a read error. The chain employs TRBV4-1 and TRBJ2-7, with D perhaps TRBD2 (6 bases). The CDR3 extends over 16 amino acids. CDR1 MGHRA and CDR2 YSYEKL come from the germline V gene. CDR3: CASGQAGGLSSYEQYF. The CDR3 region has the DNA TGCGCCAGCGGCCAAGCTGGGGGACTGAGCTCCTACGAGCAGTACTTC.

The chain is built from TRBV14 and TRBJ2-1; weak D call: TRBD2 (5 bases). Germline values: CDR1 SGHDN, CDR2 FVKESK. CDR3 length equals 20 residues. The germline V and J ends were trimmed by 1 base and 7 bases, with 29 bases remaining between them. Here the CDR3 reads CASSQVRQSLAQSSWNEQFF. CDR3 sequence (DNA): TGTGCCAGCAGCCAAGTTCGCCAGAGTCTAGCCCAAAGTTCATGGAATGAGCAGTTCTTC. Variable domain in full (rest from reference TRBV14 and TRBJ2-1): EAGVTQFPSHSVIEKGQTVTLRCDPISGHDNLYWYRRVMGKEIKFLLHFVKESKQDESGMPNNRFLAERTGGTYSTLKVQPAELEDSGVYFCASSQVRQSLAQSSWNEQFFGPGTRLTVL.

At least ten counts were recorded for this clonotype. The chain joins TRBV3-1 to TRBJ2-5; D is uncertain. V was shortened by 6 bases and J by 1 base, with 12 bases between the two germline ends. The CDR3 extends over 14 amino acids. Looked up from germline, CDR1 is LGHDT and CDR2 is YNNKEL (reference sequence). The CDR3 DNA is TGTGCCAGCAGTTTTGGCCGGGCCCAAGAGACCCAGTACTTC. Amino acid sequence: CASSFGRAQETQYF.

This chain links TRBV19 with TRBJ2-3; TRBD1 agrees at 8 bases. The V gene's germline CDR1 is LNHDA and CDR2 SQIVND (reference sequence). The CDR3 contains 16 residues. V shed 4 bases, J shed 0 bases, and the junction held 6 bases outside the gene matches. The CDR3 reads CASSTGTGVSTDTQYF. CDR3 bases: TGTGCCAGTAGTACCGGGACAGGAGTTAGCACAGATACGCAGTATTTT.

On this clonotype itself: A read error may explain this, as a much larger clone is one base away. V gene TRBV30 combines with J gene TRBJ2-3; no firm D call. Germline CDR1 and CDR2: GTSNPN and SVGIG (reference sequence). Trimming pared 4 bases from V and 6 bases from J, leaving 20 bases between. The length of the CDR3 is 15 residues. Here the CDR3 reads CAWTPPGRNLDTQYF. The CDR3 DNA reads TGTGCCTGGACTCCACCGGGCCGCAATCTGGATACGCAGTATTTT.

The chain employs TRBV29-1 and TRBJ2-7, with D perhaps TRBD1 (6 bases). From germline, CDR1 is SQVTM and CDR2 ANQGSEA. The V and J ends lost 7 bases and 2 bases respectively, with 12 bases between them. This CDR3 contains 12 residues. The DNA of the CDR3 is TGCAGCGCCGGACAGCCACCCTACGAGCAGTACTTC. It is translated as CSAGQPPYEQYF.

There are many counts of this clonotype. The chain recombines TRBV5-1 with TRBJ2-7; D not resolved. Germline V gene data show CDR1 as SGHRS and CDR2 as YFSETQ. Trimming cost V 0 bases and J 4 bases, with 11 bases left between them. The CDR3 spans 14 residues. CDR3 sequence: CASSLELGPYEQYF. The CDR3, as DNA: TGCGCCAGCAGCTTGGAATTAGGACCTTACGAGCAGTACTTC.